A single sample is the source of the 3 T cell receptor beta chains below, sequenced in a study of breast tumors, draining lymph nodes, adjacent tissues (dated by TCRdb to 2016 to 2017). The axillary draining lymph nodes of breast cancer patients were the source of the lymph node samples. Preparation of the library involved multiplex PCR. These reads were obtained on an Illumina HiSeq 2000. Starting from the raw public reads, TCRdb applied fastp trimming at Q25, assembled clones with MiXCR and retained in-frame beta chains. Entries are consolidated by CDR3 protein sequence, retaining the most common genes and DNA. Present in this sample are some 250,000 distinct CDR3 sequences, around 35% of which were seen just once. 3.6% of the sample belongs to the ten largest clones. Sequencing was carried out using axillary lymph node tissue. All receptors come from a female donor with breast cancer. Some clones in this sample may be carry-over from other donors' samples.

Worth noting for this clonotype: One end of the junction fails to match germline, which may point to a read error. The chain links TRBV11-1 to TRBJ2-2, with D maybe TRBD2 (5 bases). The V gene's germline CDR1 is SGHAT and CDR2 FQDESV (reference sequence). This CDR3 region has 15 residues. The CDR3 sequence: CASSFMGTTTGELCF. The CDR3 bases are TGTGCCAGCAGCTTCATGGGTACGACCACCGGGGAGCTGTGTTTT. Variable domain in full (rest from reference TRBV11-1 and TRBJ2-2): EAEVAQSPRYKITEKSQAVAFWCDPISGHATLYWYRQILGQGPELLVQFQDESVVDDSQLPKDRFSAERLKGVDSTLKIQPAELGDSAMYLCASSFMGTTTGELCFGEGSRLTVL.

The rearrangement links TRBV7-9 to TRBJ2-7, with TRBD2 matching over 8 bases. V was clipped by 6 bases and J by 7 bases; unmatched bases: 14. The CDR3 consists of 15 residues. Germline loops: CDR1 SEHNR, CDR2 FQNEAQ (reference sequence). CDR3 amino acids: CASSPRREAPWEQYF. The CDR3 nucleotides read TGTGCCAGCAGTCCTAGGCGGGAGGCCCCTTGGGAGCAGTACTTC.

The chain is built from TRBV4-1 and TRBJ2-7; 7 bases match TRBD1. The CDR3 has 13 amino acids. With 0 bases clipped from V and 5 bases from J, the junction kept 1 base outside the gene matches. The V gene's germline CDR1 is MGHRA and CDR2 YSYEKL. The CDR3 is CASSQDRGHEQYF. The CDR3 bases are TGCGCCAGCAGCCAAGATAGGGGGCACGAGCAGTACTTC.